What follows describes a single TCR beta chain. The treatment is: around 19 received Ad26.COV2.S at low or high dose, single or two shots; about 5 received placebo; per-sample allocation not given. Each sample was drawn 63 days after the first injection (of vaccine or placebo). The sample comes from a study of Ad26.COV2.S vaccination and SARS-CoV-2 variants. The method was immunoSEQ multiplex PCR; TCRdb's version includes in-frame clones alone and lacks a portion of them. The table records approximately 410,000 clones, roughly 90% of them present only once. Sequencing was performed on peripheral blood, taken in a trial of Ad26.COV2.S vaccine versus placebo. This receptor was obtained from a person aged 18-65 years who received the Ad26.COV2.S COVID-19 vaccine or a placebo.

The CDR3 DNA reads TGTGCCAGCAGCCCACTAGCGGGGGGCTACAATGAGCAGTTCTTC. The encoded protein is CASSPLAGGYNEQFF. The chain joins TRBV25-1 to TRBJ2-1; 12 positions agree with TRBD2. V shed 6 bases, J shed 3 bases, and the junction held 3 bases outside the gene matches. There are 15 residues in the CDR3. In germline, CDR1 is MGHDK, CDR2 SYGVNS.